This T cell receptor (beta chain) was sequenced in a study of blood T cell repertoires in COVID-19. On the study more broadly: The origin of the acute and convalescent COVID-19 samples was the United States, Italy and Spain.

In assigning cohorts, the study relied on participant-reported clinical history. J gave up 5 bases and V 8 bases, and 4 bases lay outside the gene matches. Germline V CDR1 and CDR2: MNHEY, SVGAGI. The CDR3 is 14 residues long. Original data processing: How many nucleated cells were present was estimated from reference gene primer amplification. Profiling relied on immunoSEQ multiplex PCR, and the TCRdb table lists in-frame clones only, not all of them. The DNA gave D and trimming, while V, J and clone size come from that table. This sample has 150,000 to 200,000 clones, with roughly 82% found just once.

The chain combines TRBV6-5 with TRBJ1-4; 11 nucleotides agree with TRBD1. Sequenced material: PBMCs or T cells enriched from blood (not recorded which). The receptor was isolated from a woman aged 60-70 years with acute COVID-19. The chain's CDR3 is CASDRDRGNEKLFF. The DNA of the CDR3 is TGTGCCAGCGACCGGGACAGGGGGAATGAAAAACTGTTTTTT.